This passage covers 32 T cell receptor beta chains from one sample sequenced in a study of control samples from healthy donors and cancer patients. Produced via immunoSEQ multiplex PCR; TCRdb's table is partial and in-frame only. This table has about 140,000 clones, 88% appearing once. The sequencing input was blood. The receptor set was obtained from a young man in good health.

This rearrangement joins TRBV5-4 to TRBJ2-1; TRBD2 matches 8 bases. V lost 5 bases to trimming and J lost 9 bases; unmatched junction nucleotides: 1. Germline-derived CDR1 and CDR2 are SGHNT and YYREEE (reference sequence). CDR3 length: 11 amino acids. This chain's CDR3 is CASRAGGEQFF. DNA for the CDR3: TGTGCCAGCAGGGCGGGGGGTGAGCAGTTCTTC.

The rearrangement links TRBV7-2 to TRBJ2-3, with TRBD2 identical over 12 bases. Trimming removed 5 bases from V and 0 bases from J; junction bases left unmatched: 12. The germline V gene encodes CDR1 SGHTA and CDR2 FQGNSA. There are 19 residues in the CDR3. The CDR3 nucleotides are TGTGCCAGCAGCCCACAATTTGGACTAGCGGGGTTTAGCACAGATACGCAGTATTTT. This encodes CASSPQFGLAGFSTDTQYF.

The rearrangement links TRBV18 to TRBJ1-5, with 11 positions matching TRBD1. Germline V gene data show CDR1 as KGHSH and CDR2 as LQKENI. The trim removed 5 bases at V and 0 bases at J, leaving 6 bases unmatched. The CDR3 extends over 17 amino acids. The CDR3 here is CASSRTGGEYSNQPQHF. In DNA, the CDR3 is TGTGCCAGCTCAAGGACAGGGGGCGAGTATAGCAATCAGCCCCAGCATTTT.

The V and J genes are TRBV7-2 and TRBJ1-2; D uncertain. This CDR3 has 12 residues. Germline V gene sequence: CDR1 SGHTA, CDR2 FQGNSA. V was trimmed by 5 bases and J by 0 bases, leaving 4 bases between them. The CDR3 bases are TGTGCCAGCAGCAGAACTAACTATGGCTACACCTTC. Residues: CASSRTNYGYTF.

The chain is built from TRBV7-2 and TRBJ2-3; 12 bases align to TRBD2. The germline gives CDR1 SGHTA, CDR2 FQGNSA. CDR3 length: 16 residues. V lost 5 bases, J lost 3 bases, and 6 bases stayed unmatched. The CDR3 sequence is CASSPLAGGQTDTQYF. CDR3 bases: TGTGCCAGCAGCCCCCTAGCGGGGGGGCAAACAGATACGCAGTATTTT.

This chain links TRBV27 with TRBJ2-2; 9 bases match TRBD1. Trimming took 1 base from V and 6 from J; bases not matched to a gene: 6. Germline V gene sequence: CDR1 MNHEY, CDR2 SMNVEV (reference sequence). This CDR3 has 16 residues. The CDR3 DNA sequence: TGTGCCAGCAGTTTATACAGGACAGGGGTTCCCGGGGAGCTGTTTTTT. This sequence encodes CASSLYRTGVPGELFF.

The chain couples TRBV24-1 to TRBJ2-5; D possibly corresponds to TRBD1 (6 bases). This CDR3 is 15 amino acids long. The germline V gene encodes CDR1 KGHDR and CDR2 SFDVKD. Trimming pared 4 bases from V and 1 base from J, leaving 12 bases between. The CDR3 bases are TGTGCCACCAGTGACAACGGACAGCCCCAAGAGACCCAGTACTTC. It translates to CATSDNGQPQETQYF.

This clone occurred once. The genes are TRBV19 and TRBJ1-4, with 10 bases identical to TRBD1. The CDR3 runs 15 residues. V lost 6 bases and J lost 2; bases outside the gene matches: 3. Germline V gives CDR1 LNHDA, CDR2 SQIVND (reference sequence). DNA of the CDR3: TGTGCCAGTAGCGGACAGGGGGTCACTAATGAAAAACTGTTTTTT. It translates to CASSGQGVTNEKLFF.

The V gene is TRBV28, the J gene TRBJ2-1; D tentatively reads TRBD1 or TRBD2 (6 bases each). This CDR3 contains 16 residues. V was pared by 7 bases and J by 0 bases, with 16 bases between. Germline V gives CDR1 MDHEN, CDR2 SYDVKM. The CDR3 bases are TGTGCCAGCACCGTGGGGGGCGGTCGCTCCTACAATGAGCAGTTCTTC. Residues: CASTVGGGRSYNEQFF. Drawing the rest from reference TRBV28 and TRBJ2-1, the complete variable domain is DVKVTQSSRYLVKRTGEKVFLECVQDMDHENMFWYRQDPGLGLRLIYFSYDVKMKEKGDIPEGYSVSREKKERFSLILESASTNQTSMYLCASTVGGGRSYNEQFFGPGTRLTVL.

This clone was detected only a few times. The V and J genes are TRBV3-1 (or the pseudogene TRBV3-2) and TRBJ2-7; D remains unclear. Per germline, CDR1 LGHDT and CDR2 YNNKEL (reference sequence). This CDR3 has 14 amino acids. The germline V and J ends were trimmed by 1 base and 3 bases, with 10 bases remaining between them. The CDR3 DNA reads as TGTGCCAGCAGCCAAGTGGCCACCCACTACGAGCAGTACTTC. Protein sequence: CASSQVATHYEQYF.

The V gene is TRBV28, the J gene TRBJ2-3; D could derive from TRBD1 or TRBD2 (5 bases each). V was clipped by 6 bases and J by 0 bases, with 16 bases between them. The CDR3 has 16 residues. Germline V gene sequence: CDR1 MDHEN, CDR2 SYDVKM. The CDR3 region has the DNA TGTGCCAGCAGCCTCACGGGGCATACTAGCACAGATACGCAGTATTTT. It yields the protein CASSLTGHTSTDTQYF.

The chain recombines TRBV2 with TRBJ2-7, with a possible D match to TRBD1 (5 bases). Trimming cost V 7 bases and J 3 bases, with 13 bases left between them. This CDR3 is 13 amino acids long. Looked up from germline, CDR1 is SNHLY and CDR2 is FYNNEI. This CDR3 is CASTRQFYYEQYF. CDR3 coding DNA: TGTGCCAGCACTAGACAGTTCTACTACGAGCAGTACTTC.

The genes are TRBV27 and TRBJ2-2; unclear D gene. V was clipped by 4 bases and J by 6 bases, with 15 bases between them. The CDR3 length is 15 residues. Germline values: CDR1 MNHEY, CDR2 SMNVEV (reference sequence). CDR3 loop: CASSSDGPWAGELFF. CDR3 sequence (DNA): TGTGCCAGCAGTTCGGACGGACCTTGGGCCGGGGAGCTGTTTTTT.

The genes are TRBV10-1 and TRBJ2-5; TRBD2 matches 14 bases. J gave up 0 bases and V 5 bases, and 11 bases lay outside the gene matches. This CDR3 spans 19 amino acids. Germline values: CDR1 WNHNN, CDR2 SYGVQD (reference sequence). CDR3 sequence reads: CASSCGLAGGSRYQETQYF. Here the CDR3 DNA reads TGCGCCAGCAGTTGCGGACTAGCGGGGGGCTCTAGGTACCAAGAGACCCAGTACTTC.

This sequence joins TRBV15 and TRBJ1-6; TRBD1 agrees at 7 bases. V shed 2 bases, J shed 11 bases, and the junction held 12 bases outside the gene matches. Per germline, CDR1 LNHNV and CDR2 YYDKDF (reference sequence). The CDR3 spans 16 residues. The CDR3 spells CATSRRAGTAATPLHF. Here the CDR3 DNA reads TGTGCCACCAGCAGACGGGCCGGGACAGCCGCAACACCCCTCCACTTT.

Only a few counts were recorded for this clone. CDR3 DNA: TGTGCCAGCACCGGAGGGGGCGACACTGAAGCTTTCTTT. Residues: CASTGGGDTEAFF. The V gene is TRBV4-2, the J gene TRBJ1-1; 7 positions match TRBD1. The V and J ends lost 7 bases and 3 bases, in that order; junction bases with no gene match: 5. Per germline, CDR1 LGHNA and CDR2 YNFKEQ. This CDR3 region has 13 residues.

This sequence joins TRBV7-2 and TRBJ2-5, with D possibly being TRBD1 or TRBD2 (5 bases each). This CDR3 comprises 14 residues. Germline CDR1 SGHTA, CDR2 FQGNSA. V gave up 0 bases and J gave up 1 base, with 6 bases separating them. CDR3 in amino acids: CASSLAGTQETQYF. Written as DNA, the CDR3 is TGTGCCAGCAGCTTAGCTGGGACCCAAGAGACCCAGTACTTC.

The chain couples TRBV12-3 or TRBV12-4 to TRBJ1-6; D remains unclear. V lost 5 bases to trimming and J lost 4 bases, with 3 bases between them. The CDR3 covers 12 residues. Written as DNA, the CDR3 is TGTGCCAGCAGTCTGTATAATTCACCCCTCCACTTT. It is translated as CASSLYNSPLHF.

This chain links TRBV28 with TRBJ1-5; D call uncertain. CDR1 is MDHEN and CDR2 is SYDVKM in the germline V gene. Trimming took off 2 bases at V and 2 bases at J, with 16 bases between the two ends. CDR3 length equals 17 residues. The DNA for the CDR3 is TGTGCCAGCAGTTTACTAGGGCCCTCCGGGGGCAATCAGCCCCAGCATTTT. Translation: CASSLLGPSGGNQPQHF.

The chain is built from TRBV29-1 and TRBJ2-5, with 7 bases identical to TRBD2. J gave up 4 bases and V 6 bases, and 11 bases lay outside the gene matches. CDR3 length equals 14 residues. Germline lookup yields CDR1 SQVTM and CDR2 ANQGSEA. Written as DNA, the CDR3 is TGCAGCGTGGCCCGGGGGGAGGTAGGAGAGACCCAGTACTTC. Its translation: CSVARGEVGETQYF.

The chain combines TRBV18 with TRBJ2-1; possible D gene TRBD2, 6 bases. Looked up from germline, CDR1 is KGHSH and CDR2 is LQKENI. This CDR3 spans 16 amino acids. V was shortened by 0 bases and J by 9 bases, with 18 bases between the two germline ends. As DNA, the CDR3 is TGTGCCAGCTCACCACCGGCGACTAGATCTAACGGTGAGCAGTTCTTC. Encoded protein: CASSPPATRSNGEQFF. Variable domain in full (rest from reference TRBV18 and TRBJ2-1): NAGVMQNPRHLVRRRGQEARLRCSPMKGHSHVYWYRQLPEEGLKFMVYLQKENIIDESGMPKERFSAEFPKEGPSILRIQQVVRGDSAAYFCASSPPATRSNGEQFFGPGTRLTVL.

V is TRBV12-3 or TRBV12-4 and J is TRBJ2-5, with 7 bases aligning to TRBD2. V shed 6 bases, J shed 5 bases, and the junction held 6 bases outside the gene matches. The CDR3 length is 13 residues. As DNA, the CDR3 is TGTGCCAGCAGACCGGGGGGTTGGGAGACCCAGTACTTC. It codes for CASRPGGWETQYF.

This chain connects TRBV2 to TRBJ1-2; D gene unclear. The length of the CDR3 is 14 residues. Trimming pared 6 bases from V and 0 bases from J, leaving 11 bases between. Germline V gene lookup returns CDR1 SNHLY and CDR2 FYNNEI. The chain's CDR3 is CASSALRANYGYTF. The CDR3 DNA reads TGTGCCAGCAGCGCTCTAAGGGCTAACTATGGCTACACCTTC.

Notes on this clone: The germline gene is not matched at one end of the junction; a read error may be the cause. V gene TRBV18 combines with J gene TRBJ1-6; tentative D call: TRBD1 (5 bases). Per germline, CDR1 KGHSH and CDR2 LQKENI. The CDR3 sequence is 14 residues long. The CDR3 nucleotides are TGTGCCACCTCACAGGACAACTATAATTCACCCCTCCACTTT. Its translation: CATSQDNYNSPLHF.

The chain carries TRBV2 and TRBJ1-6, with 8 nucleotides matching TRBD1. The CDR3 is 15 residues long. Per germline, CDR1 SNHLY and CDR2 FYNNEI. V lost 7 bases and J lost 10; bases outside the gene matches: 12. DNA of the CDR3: TGTGCCAGCACCCTATTGGGGCAGGGGGCCTCACCCCTCCACTTT. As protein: CASTLLGQGASPLHF.

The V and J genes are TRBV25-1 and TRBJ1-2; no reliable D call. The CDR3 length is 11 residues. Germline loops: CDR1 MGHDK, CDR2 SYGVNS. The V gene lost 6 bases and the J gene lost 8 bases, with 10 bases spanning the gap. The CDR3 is CASSKVGGYTF. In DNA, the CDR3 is TGTGCCAGCAGCAAAGTAGGAGGCTACACCTTC.

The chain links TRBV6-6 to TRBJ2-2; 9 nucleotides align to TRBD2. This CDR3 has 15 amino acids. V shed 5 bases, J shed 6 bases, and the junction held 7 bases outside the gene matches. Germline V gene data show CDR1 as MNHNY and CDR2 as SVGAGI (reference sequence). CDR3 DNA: TGTGCCAGCAGTCTGGCGGGGGGGCAAGCCGGGGAGCTGTTTTTT. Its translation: CASSLAGGQAGELFF.

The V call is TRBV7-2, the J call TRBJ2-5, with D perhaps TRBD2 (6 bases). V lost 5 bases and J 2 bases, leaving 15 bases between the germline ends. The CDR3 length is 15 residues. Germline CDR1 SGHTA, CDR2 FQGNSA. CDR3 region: CASSRAVGGQETQYF. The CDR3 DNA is TGTGCCAGCAGCCGTGCAGTGGGGGGACAAGAGACCCAGTACTTC.

The DNA for the CDR3 is TGTGCCAGCAGTGAAAACCCAGGGAGAGGAAAAGCTTTCTTT. Its protein is CASSENPGRGKAFF. This chain links TRBV6-1 with TRBJ1-1, with D tentatively TRBD1 (5 bases). The CDR3 covers 14 residues. Per the germline V gene, CDR1 is MNHNS and CDR2 is SASEGT. V shed 2 bases and J shed 9 bases, with 16 bases lying between them.

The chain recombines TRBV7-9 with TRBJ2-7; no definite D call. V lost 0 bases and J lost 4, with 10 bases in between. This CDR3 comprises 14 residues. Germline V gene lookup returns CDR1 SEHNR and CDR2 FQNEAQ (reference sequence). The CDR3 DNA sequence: TGTGCCAGCAGCTTAGCAGGGCAGAGGTACGAGCAGTACTTC. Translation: CASSLAGQRYEQYF.

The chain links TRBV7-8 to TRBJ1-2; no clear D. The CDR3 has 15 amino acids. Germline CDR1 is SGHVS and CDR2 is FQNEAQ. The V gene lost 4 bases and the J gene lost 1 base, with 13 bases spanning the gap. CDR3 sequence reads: CASSYRRTDNYGYTF. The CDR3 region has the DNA TGTGCCAGCAGCTACAGAAGAACAGATAACTATGGCTACACCTTC. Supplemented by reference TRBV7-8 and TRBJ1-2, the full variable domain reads GAGVSQSPRYKVAKRGQDVALRCDPISGHVSLFWYQQALGQGPEFLTYFQNEAQLDKSGLPSDRFFAERPEGSVSTLKIQRTQQEDSAVYLCASSYRRTDNYGYTFGSGTRLTVV.

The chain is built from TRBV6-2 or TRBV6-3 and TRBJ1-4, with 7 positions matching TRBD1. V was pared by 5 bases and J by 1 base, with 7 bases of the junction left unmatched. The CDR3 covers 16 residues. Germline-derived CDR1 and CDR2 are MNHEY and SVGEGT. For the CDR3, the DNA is TGTGCCAGCAGTACGCGGACAGGTGAAACTAATGAAAAACTGTTTTTT. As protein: CASSTRTGETNEKLFF.